This T cell receptor beta chain came from a study of control samples from healthy donors and cancer patients. This clone was recorded once. Profiled with immunoSEQ multiplex PCR; TCRdb holds only in-frame clones, not every one. The data hold 60,000 to 95,000 clones, with 84% observed a single time. The CDR3 covers 17 residues. Per germline, CDR1 SNHLY and CDR2 FYNNEI. With 4 bases clipped from V and 0 bases from J, the junction kept 3 bases outside the gene matches. The sequenced sample was blood. V and J are TRBV2 and TRBJ2-6; 10 bases fit TRBD2. This receptor was obtained from a man aged 50 or older in good health. CDR3 region: CASSATSGTSGANVLTF. DNA of the CDR3: TGTGCCAGCAGTGCTACTAGCGGGACCTCTGGGGCCAACGTCCTGACTTTC.